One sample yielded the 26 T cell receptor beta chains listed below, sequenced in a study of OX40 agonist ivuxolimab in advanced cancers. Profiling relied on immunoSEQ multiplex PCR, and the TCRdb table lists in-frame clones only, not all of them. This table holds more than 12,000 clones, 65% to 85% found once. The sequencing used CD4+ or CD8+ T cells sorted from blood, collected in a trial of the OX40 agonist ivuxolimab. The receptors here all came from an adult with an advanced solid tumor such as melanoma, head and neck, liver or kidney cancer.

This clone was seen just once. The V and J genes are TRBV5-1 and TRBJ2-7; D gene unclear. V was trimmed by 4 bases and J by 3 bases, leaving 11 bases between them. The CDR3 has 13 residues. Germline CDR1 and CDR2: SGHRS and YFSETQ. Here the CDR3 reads CASSNGPSYEQYF. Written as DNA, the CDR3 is TGCGCCAGCAGCAATGGACCCAGCTACGAGCAGTACTTC.

The CDR3 here is CAWSDRGAGLYYGYTF. The CDR3 DNA sequence: TGTGCCTGGAGTGACAGGGGTGCTGGGCTCTACTATGGCTACACCTTC. This rearrangement joins TRBV30 to TRBJ1-2, with 7 bases identical to TRBD1. Germline-derived CDR1 and CDR2 are GTSNPN and SVGIG (reference sequence). This CDR3 has 16 amino acids. V lost 1 base and J lost 3; bases outside the gene matches: 11.

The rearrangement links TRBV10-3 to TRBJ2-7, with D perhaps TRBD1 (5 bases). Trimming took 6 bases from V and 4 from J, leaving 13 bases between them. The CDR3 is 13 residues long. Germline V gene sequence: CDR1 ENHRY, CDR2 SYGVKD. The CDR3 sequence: CAIRQVAVYEQYF. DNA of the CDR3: TGTGCCATCAGACAGGTCGCAGTTTACGAGCAGTACTTC.

In DNA, the CDR3 is TGTGCCAGCCTTTGGACAGGGAATATTCAGCCCCAGCATTTT. Its protein product is CASLWTGNIQPQHF. The J gene is TRBJ1-5, the V gene TRBV21-1; TRBD1 reflects the table's D call only, with no check against the DNA. TRBV21-1 is termed a pseudogene. This CDR3 spans 14 amino acids.

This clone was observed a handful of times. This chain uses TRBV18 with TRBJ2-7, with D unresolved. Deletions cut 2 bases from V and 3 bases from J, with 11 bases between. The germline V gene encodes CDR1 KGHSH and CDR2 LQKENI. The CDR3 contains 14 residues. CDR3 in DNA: TGTGCCAGCTCACCAACCGAAACCTACTACGAGCAGTACTTC. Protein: CASSPTETYYEQYF.

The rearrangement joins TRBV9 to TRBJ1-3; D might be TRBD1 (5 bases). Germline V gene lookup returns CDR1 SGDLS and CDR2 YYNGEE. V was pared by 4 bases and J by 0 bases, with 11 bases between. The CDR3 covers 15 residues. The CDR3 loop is CASSISGTSGNTIYF. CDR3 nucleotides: TGTGCCAGCAGCATCTCCGGGACCTCTGGAAACACCATATATTTT.

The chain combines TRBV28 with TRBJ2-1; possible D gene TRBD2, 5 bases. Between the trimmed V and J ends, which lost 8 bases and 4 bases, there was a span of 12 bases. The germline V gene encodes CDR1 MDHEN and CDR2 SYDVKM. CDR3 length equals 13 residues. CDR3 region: CASVGWEYNEQFF. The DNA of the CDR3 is TGTGCCAGCGTTGGGTGGGAGTACAATGAGCAGTTCTTC.

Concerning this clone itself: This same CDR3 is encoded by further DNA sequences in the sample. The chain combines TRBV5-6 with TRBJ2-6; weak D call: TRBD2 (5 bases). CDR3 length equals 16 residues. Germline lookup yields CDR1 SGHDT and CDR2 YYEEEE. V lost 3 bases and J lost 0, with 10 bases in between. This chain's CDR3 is CASSSAGVSGANVLTF. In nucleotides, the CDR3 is TGTGCCAGCAGCTCCGCCGGGGTCTCTGGGGCCAACGTCCTGACTTTC. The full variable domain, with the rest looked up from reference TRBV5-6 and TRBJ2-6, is DAGVTQSPTHLIKTRGQQVTLRCSPKSGHDTVSWYQQALGQGPQFIFQYYEEEERQRGNFPDRFSGHQFPNYSSELNVNALLLGDSALYLCASSSAGVSGANVLTFGAGSRLTVL.

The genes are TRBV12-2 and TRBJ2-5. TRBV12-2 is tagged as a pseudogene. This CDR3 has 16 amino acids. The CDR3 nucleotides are TGTGCAAGTCGCTTAGGGCAGGGACCGGTCCAAGAGACCCAGTACTTC. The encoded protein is CASRLGQGPVQETQYF.

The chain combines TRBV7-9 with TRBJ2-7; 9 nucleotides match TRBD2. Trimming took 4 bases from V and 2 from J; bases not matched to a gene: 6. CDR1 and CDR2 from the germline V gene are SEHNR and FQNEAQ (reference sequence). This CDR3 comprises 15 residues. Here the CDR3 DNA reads TGTGCCAGCAGCTCGACTAGCGGTAATACCTACGAGCAGTACTTC. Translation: CASSSTSGNTYEQYF.

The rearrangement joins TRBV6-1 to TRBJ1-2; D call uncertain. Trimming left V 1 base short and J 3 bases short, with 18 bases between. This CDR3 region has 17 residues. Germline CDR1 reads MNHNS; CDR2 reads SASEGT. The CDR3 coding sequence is TGTGCCAGCAGTGAAGTACTGATTAGGAACGTCGACTATGGCTACACCTTC. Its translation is CASSEVLIRNVDYGYTF.

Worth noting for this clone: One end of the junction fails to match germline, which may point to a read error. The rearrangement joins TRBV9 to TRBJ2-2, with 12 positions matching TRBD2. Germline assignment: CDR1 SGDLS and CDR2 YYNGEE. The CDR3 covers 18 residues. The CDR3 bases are TGTGCCGGCAGCTTCGGGACTAGCGGGCCCCCGGGAACCGGGGAGCTGTTTTTT. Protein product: CAGSFGTSGPPGTGELFF.

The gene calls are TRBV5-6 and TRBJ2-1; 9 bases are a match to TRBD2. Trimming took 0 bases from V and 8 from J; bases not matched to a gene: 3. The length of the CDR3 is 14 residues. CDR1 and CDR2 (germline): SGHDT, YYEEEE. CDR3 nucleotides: TGTGCCAGCAGCTTGGCTAGCGGGATGGATGAGCAGTTCTTC. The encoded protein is CASSLASGMDEQFF.

For the CDR3, the DNA is TGTGCCAGCAGTAATACAGGGAGGGGGGGCACTGAAGCTTTCTTT. It yields the protein CASSNTGRGGTEAFF. This chain joins TRBV6-5 and TRBJ1-1, with a tentative D call TRBD1 (6 bases). Germline V gene lookup returns CDR1 MNHEY and CDR2 SVGAGI. V was trimmed by 5 bases and J by 4 bases, leaving 17 bases between them. The CDR3 extends over 15 amino acids.

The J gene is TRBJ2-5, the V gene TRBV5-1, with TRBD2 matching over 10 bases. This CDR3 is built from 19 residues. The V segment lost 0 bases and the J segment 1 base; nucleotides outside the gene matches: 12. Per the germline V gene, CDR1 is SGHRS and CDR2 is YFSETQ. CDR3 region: CASSLVGLAASNSQETQYF. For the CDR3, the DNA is TGCGCCAGCAGCTTGGTAGGACTAGCGGCGTCAAACAGCCAAGAGACCCAGTACTTC.

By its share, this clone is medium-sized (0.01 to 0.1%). The CDR3 DNA is TGCAGCGTCCGCCCCCCCCAAGAGACCCAGTACTTC. This translates into CSVRPPQETQYF. The V gene is TRBV29-1, the J gene TRBJ2-5; the D is unclear. Germline V gene lookup returns CDR1 SQVTM and CDR2 ANQGSEA. The CDR3 runs to 12 residues. V was cut by 6 bases and J by 1 base, with 9 bases left in between. Combining the CDR3 with reference TRBV29-1 and TRBJ2-5 gives the whole variable domain SAVISQKPSRDICQRGTSLTIQCQVDSQVTMMFWYRQQPGQSLTLIATANQGSEATYESGFVIDKFPISRPNLTFSTLTVSNMSPEDSSIYLCSVRPPQETQYFGPGTRLLVL.

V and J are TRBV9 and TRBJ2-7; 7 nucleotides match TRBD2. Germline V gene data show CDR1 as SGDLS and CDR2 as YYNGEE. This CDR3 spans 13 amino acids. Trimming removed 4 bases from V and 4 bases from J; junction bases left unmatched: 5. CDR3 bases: TGTGCCAGCAGCAGCGGGAATAATTACGAGCAGTACTTC. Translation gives CASSSGNNYEQYF.

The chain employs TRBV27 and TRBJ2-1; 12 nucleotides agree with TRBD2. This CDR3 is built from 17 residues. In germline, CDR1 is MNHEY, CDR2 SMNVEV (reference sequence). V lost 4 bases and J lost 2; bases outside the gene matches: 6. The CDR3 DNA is TGTGCCAGCAGTTACTTAGGACTAGCGGGACCCTACAATGAGCAGTTCTTC. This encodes CASSYLGLAGPYNEQFF.

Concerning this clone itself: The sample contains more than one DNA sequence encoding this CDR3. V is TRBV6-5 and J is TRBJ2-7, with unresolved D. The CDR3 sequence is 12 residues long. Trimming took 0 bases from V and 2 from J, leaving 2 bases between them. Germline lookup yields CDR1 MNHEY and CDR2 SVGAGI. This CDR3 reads CASSYSPYEQYF. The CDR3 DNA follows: TGTGCCAGCAGTTACTCCCCCTACGAGCAGTACTTC.

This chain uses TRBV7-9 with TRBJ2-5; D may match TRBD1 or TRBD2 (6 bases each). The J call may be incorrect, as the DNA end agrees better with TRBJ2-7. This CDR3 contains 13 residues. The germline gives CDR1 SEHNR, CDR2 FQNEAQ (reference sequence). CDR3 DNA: TGTGCCAGCAGCCCCAGGGGAGGCTACGAGCAGTACTTC. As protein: CASSPRGGYEQYF.

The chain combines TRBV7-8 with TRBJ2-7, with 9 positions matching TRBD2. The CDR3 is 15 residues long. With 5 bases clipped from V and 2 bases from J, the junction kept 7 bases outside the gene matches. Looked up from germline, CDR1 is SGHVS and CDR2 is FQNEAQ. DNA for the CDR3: TGTGCCAGCAGCCCAGTGGCGGGAGGGCCCTACGAGCAGTACTTC. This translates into CASSPVAGGPYEQYF.

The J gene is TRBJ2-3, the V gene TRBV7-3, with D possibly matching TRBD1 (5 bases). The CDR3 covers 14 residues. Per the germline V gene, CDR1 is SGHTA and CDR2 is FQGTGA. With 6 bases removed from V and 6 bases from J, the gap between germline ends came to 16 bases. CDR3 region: CASRKQGSLDTQYF. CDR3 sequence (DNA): TGTGCCAGCAGAAAGCAGGGTTCCTTGGATACGCAGTATTTT.

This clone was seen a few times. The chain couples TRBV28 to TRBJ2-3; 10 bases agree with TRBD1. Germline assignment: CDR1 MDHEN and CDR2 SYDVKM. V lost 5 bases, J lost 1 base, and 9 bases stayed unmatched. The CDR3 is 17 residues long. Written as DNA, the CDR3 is TGTGCCAGCAGTCCTCACCGAGGGACAGGGGGCACAGATACGCAGTATTTT. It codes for CASSPHRGTGGTDTQYF.

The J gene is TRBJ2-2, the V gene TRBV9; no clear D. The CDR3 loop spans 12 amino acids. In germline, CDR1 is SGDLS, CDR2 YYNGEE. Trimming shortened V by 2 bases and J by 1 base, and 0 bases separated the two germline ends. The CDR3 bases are TGTGCCAGCAGCGTGAACACCGGGGAGCTGTTTTTT. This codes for CASSVNTGELFF.

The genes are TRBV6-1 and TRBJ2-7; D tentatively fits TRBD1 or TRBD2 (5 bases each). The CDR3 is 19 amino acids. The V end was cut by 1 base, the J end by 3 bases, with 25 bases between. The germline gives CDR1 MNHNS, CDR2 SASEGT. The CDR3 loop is CASSEGAGRISGPYYEQYF. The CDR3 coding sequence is TGTGCCAGCAGTGAAGGGGCAGGGAGAATTTCGGGGCCCTACTACGAGCAGTACTTC.

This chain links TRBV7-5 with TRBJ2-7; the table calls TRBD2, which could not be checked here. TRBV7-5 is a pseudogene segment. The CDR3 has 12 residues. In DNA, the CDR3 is TGTGCCAGCATGGGAGCCCGGGTCGAGCAGTACTTC. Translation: CASMGARVEQYF.